These T cell receptor beta chains were read from a single sample in a study of T cells in Graves' hyperthyroidism and ophthalmopathy. TCRdb itself ran the multiplex PCR reads through MiXCR, one entry per CDR3 protein. This table holds 270,000 or so distinct CDR3 sequences, less than 30% found once. Sequences were obtained from blood. Receptors were obtained from a man aged 40-49 years with Graves' hyperthyroidism that later progressed to Graves' ophthalmopathy. CDR3s include the opening cysteine and the closing phenylalanine or tryptophan. D genes are given only for firm matches. For some rows the clone size is stated as once, few or many, or as a class when expanded; others skip it.

d_gene	abundance	v_gene	j_gene	CDR3aa	CDR3nt
NA	NA	TRBV12-3/TRBV12-4	TRBJ1-2	CASSFKGDGYTF	TGTGCCAGCAGTTTTAAGGGCGATGGCTACACCTTC
NA	many	TRBV29-1	TRBJ2-7	CSVEDRGSYEQYF	TGCAGCGTTGAAGATCGGGGCTCCTACGAGCAGTACTTC
NA	many	TRBV28	TRBJ2-5	CASSFGVETQYF	TGTGCCAGCAGTTTCGGGGTGGAGACCCAGTACTTC
NA	many	TRBV3-1	TRBJ1-3	CASRDPGGGRNTIYF	TGTGCCAGCAGAGATCCGGGAGGAGGGCGAAACACCATATATTTT
NA	few	TRBV4-1	TRBJ1-2	CASSQEVRLPYGYTF	TGCGCCAGCAGCCAAGAAGTTCGGCTCCCCTATGGCTACACCTTC
TRBD1	many	TRBV6-2/TRBV6-3	TRBJ1-2	CASRPRHSGTDYGYTF	TGTGCCAGCAGGCCCCGGCACTCCGGGACAGACTATGGCTACACCTTC
NA	many	TRBV12-3/TRBV12-4	TRBJ1-2	CASSSSTGGYTF	TGTGCCAGCAGTTCTTCAACAGGTGGCTACACCTTC
NA	NA	TRBV29-1	TRBJ1-1	CSVDGLVTEAFF	TGCAGCGTTGACGGCCTGGTGACTGAAGCTTTCTTT
NA	NA	TRBV10-3	TRBJ2-7	CATQDEVDEQYF	TGTGCCACCCAAGACGAGGTCGACGAGCAGTACTTC
TRBD1	many	TRBV6-1	TRBJ1-5	CASSADRGMGQPQHF	TGTGCCAGCAGTGCTGACAGGGGTATGGGTCAGCCCCAGCATTTT
NA	NA	TRBV6-1	TRBJ1-3	CASKPFSGNTIYF	TGTGCCAGCAAGCCTTTCTCTGGAAACACCATATATTTT
TRBD1	NA	TRBV5-4	TRBJ1-1	CASSSSKGQAGGEAFF	TGTGCCAGCAGCTCTTCGAAGGGACAGGCCGGCGGTGAAGCTTTCTTT
NA	NA	TRBV12-3/TRBV12-4	TRBJ1-2	CASSPAQGANYGYTF	TGTGCCAGCAGCCCCGCACAGGGTGCTAACTATGGCTACACCTTC
NA	NA	TRBV6-2/TRBV6-3	TRBJ1-2	CASTWPPGYGYTF	TGTGCCAGCACGTGGCCCCCCGGCTATGGCTACACCTTC